Presented here are 30 T cell receptor beta chains from one specimen sequenced in a study of cytomegalovirus exposure and HLA in healthy donors. PCR employed 60 Vbeta and 13 Jbeta primers. TCRdb keeps only in-frame clones here, not all; method: immunoSEQ multiplex PCR. The sample carries 150,000 to 200,000 clones, about 85% recorded once. The sequenced sample was PBMCs. These receptors were collected from a man in his thirties or forties in good health and CMV-seropositive.

The chain is built from TRBV28 and TRBJ2-5; D unresolved. Germline V CDR1 and CDR2: MDHEN, SYDVKM. V gave up 3 bases and J gave up 4 bases, with 15 bases separating them. CDR3 length equals 15 residues. CDR3 region: CASSFNFGERETQYF. The CDR3 DNA reads as TGTGCCAGCAGTTTTAATTTTGGTGAGCGAGAGACCCAGTACTTC.

The rearrangement uses TRBV11-3 and TRBJ2-1; TRBD1 matches at 7 bases. After removal of 5 bases from V and 7 bases from J, the junction contained 5 bases not matched to a gene. The CDR3 loop spans 13 amino acids. Germline V gives CDR1 SGHNT, CDR2 YENEEA. The CDR3 DNA reads TGTGCCAGCAGCAGGGGGCCAGGGAATGAGCAGTTCTTC. This sequence encodes CASSRGPGNEQFF.

V is TRBV5-1 and J is TRBJ1-1; 9 nucleotides match TRBD1. Trimming removed 3 bases from V and 8 bases from J; junction bases left unmatched: 8. This CDR3 contains 14 residues. Germline lookup yields CDR1 SGHRS and CDR2 YFSETQ. CDR3: CASSYGQGLREAFF. CDR3 nucleotides: TGCGCCAGCAGCTATGGACAGGGGCTCCGAGAAGCTTTCTTT.

CDR3 region: CASSDGQAMEQYF. CDR3 bases: TGTGCCAGCAGTGACGGACAGGCCATGGAGCAGTACTTC. The chain has TRBV2 and TRBJ2-7; the match to TRBD1 covers 7 bases. Looked up from germline, CDR1 is SNHLY and CDR2 is FYNNEI. After removal of 3 bases from V and 7 bases from J, the junction contained 6 bases not matched to a gene. This CDR3 has 13 amino acids.

This clone was seen only once. The V call is TRBV9, the J call TRBJ2-1; D is unresolved. The V and J ends lost 0 bases and 7 bases respectively, with 11 bases between them. Germline V gene sequence: CDR1 SGDLS, CDR2 YYNGEE. The CDR3 consists of 14 residues. CDR3 DNA sequence: TGTGCCAGCAGCGTAGGAGTAGCACCGAATGAGCAGTTCTTC. This codes for CASSVGVAPNEQFF.

The gene calls are TRBV19 and TRBJ1-5; 7 bases fit TRBD1. Germline CDR1 LNHDA, CDR2 SQIVND (reference sequence). V lost 4 bases and J lost 0; bases outside the gene matches: 6. The CDR3 contains 16 residues. CDR3 coding DNA: TGTGCCAGTAGTACCCAGGGACAGCTTAGCAATCAGCCCCAGCATTTT. Translating it yields CASSTQGQLSNQPQHF.

There are a few counts of this clone. The chain recombines TRBV4-1 with TRBJ1-2, with a weak D call TRBD1 (6 bases). This CDR3 has 16 amino acids. Germline V gene data show CDR1 as MGHRA and CDR2 as YSYEKL. The V end lost 0 bases, the J end lost 5 bases, and 16 bases lay between the germline ends. CDR3 DNA: TGCGCCAGCAGCCAAGATGCGAGGACAGCTCTTTATGGCTACACCTTC. Its protein product is CASSQDARTALYGYTF.

V is TRBV5-5 and J is TRBJ2-5; 7 bases line up with TRBD1. This CDR3 contains 12 residues. V was pared by 2 bases and J by 5 bases, with 0 bases of the junction left unmatched. Germline lookup yields CDR1 SGHKS and CDR2 YYEKEE (reference sequence). DNA for the CDR3: TGTGCCAGCAGCTTCAGGGGGGAGACCCAGTACTTC. Its translation: CASSFRGETQYF.

The J gene is TRBJ2-7, the V gene TRBV12-5; a possible D gene is TRBD2 (6 bases). From germline, CDR1 is LGHNT and CDR2 FRNRAP. The CDR3 spans 12 residues. Between the trimmed V and J ends, which lost 4 bases and 6 bases, there was a span of 10 bases. CDR3 coding DNA: TGTGCTAGTGGTTCGGGGGTAGGCGAGCAGTACTTC. This translates into CASGSGVGEQYF.

This clone was counted a single time. V gene TRBV14 combines with J gene TRBJ2-5, with TRBD2 matching over 8 bases. The end of the DNA aligns better with TRBJ2-7, so the J call may be wrong. The CDR3 consists of 15 residues. Germline V gives CDR1 SGHDN, CDR2 FVKESK. In DNA, the CDR3 is TGTGCCAGCAGCCCCTACGGGACTAGACGCTACGAGCAGTACTTC. Protein: CASSPYGTRRYEQYF.

This sequence joins TRBV29-1 and TRBJ2-7; D not certain. This CDR3 is built from 12 residues. The V gene lost 4 bases and the J gene lost 2 bases, with 9 bases spanning the gap. From germline, CDR1 is SQVTM and CDR2 ANQGSEA. The CDR3 coding sequence is TGCAGCGTTGGCGAAGCAACCTACGAGCAGTACTTC. The encoded protein is CSVGEATYEQYF.

This chain joins TRBV19 and TRBJ2-1; 7 bases map to TRBD2. This CDR3 is 14 amino acids long. The germline V gene has CDR1 LNHDA and CDR2 SQIVND (reference sequence). V shed 3 bases and J 5 bases; nucleotides not matched to a gene: 4. The CDR3 DNA sequence: TGTGCCAGTAGTATCGCGGGAGTCGACAATGAGCAGTTCTTC. It codes for CASSIAGVDNEQFF.

This clone appeared a single time. The CDR3 sequence is CASSQADFKVAGEGTEQFF. In DNA, the CDR3 is TGTGCCAGCAGCCAAGCGGACTTCAAGGTAGCGGGAGAGGGTACTGAGCAGTTCTTC. The rearrangement uses TRBV4-2 and TRBJ2-1; 9 nucleotides line up with TRBD2. This CDR3 region has 19 residues. Losses at the gene ends were 1 base for V and 9 bases for J; bases not matched to a gene: 19. Germline V gene data show CDR1 as LGHNA and CDR2 as YNFKEQ.

This sequence joins TRBV9 and TRBJ2-5, with 7 bases that match TRBD1. With V trimmed by 3 bases and J by 4 bases, 9 bases remained unmatched. This CDR3 spans 15 amino acids. Germline V gives CDR1 SGDLS, CDR2 YYNGEE. CDR3 amino acids: CASSGTGDRRETQYF. In nucleotides, the CDR3 is TGTGCCAGCAGCGGAACAGGGGATCGTCGAGAGACCCAGTACTTC.

The V and J genes are TRBV5-1 and TRBJ2-7; D call uncertain. With 4 bases removed from V and 0 bases from J, the gap between germline ends came to 8 bases. The CDR3 length is 13 residues. From germline, CDR1 is SGHRS and CDR2 YFSETQ. CDR3 protein: CASSPPYSYEQYF. CDR3 DNA: TGCGCCAGCAGCCCTCCCTACTCCTACGAGCAGTACTTC.

This chain joins TRBV12-5 and TRBJ2-5; 7 positions match TRBD2. The J call could be wrong; TRBJ2-7 is a better fit for the DNA end. CDR3 size: 14 residues. Per the germline V gene, CDR1 is LGHNT and CDR2 is FRNRAP. The CDR3 sequence: CASGGGLNPYEQYF. DNA of the CDR3: TGTGCTAGTGGTGGGGGACTAAACCCCTACGAGCAGTACTTC.

This chain joins TRBV7-3 and TRBJ2-1; TRBD2 matches 11 bases. V was pared by 5 bases and J by 6 bases, with 6 bases of the junction left unmatched. CDR3 length: 15 residues. Germline V lookup: CDR1 SGHTA, CDR2 FQGTGA. Written as DNA, the CDR3 is TGTGCCAGCAGCCTACTAGCGGGAGTTGGCAATGAGCAGTTCTTC. Amino acids: CASSLLAGVGNEQFF.

This clone was counted a single time. The chain employs TRBV11-3 and TRBJ1-2, with D maybe TRBD1 (6 bases). V lost 3 bases and J 8 bases, leaving 13 bases between the germline ends. The germline gives CDR1 SGHNT, CDR2 YENEEA. CDR3 length: 13 amino acids. Here the CDR3 DNA reads TGTGCCAGCAGCTTCCCGGGACATGGAGGCTACACCTTC. Translation: CASSFPGHGGYTF.

V usage is TRBV9 and J usage is TRBJ2-2; 7 bases map to TRBD2. This CDR3 contains 15 residues. Germline lookup yields CDR1 SGDLS and CDR2 YYNGEE. The V segment lost 2 bases and the J segment 6 bases; nucleotides outside the gene matches: 7. The CDR3 region is CASSVGGGPSGELFF. CDR3 in DNA: TGTGCCAGCAGCGTGGGGGGAGGGCCCTCCGGGGAGCTGTTTTTT.

The V call is TRBV7-2, the J call TRBJ2-1; possible D gene TRBD1, 5 bases. The V gene lost 6 bases and the J gene lost 9 bases, with 24 bases spanning the gap. The CDR3 covers 16 residues. Germline CDR1 is SGHTA and CDR2 is FQGNSA. The CDR3 protein is CASSPGHNLNFGEQFF. CDR3 nucleotides: TGTGCCAGCAGTCCCGGACACAACCTAAACTTCGGTGAGCAGTTCTTC. Complete variable domain (other parts from reference TRBV7-2 and TRBJ2-1): GAGVSQSPSNKVTEKGKDVELRCDPISGHTALYWYRQSLGQGLEFLIYFQGNSAPDKSGLPSDRFSAERTGGSVSTLTIQRTQQEDSAVYLCASSPGHNLNFGEQFFGPGTRLTVL.

This rearrangement joins TRBV7-6 to TRBJ1-2, with D perhaps TRBD1 (6 bases). V lost 6 bases and J lost 3, with 26 bases in between. The CDR3 totals 18 residues. Per germline, CDR1 SGHVS and CDR2 FNYEAQ. In nucleotides, the CDR3 is TGTGCCAGCAGACCGACGATGCGGGGGCGTGGGAGCGACTATGGCTACACCTTC. Its translation: CASRPTMRGRGSDYGYTF.

The rearrangement uses TRBV9 and TRBJ2-1; 9 bases agree with TRBD1. CDR1 SGDLS and CDR2 YYNGEE come from the germline V gene. The CDR3 spans 15 residues. With V trimmed by 4 bases and J by 8 bases, 10 bases remained unmatched. This CDR3 reads CASSFRQGGPDEQFF. The CDR3 DNA is TGTGCCAGCAGCTTCCGACAGGGGGGGCCAGATGAGCAGTTCTTC.

This sequence joins TRBV4-2 and TRBJ2-5; 9 bases agree with TRBD2. The V gene end was trimmed by 0 bases and the J gene end by 2 bases; junction bases not matched to a gene: 4. The CDR3 is 16 residues long. CDR1 and CDR2 from the germline V gene are LGHNA and YNFKEQ. CDR3 in amino acids: CASSQDGREGQETQYF. Written as DNA, the CDR3 is TGTGCCAGCAGCCAAGATGGGCGGGAGGGTCAAGAGACCCAGTACTTC.

Worth noting for this clone: One junction end does not reproduce the germline sequence, and a read error may be involved. The chain recombines TRBV7-9 with TRBJ1-1; a possible D gene is TRBD1 (5 bases). Per the germline V gene, CDR1 is SEHNR and CDR2 is FQNEAQ (reference sequence). The CDR3 runs 18 residues. CDR3 in DNA: TGTTCCAGCAGCTTAGGGGCTGGGAGTGTGGGGGGGAACACTGAAGCTTTCTTT. Translation: CSSSLGAGSVGGNTEAFF.

This chain links TRBV6-5 with TRBJ2-1, with D perhaps TRBD2 (5 bases). The CDR3 consists of 16 residues. CDR1 MNHEY and CDR2 SVGAGI come from the germline V gene. With 0 bases removed from V and 6 bases from J, the gap between germline ends came to 15 bases. The CDR3 here is CASSYSLWEKVNEQFF. CDR3 in DNA: TGTGCCAGCAGTTACTCTTTGTGGGAGAAGGTCAATGAGCAGTTCTTC.

This clone was observed a single time. One end of the junction is discordant with germline, which a read error may explain. At the DNA level, this CDR3 is encoded by other sequences in the same sample as well. The chain links TRBV4-3 to TRBJ1-4; D perhaps matches TRBD1 (6 bases). The V gene's germline CDR1 is LGHNA and CDR2 YSLEER. The CDR3 spans 14 residues. Here the CDR3 reads CASSRTGTAEKLFF. CDR3 DNA: TGCGCCAGTAGCCGAACAGGGACGGCCGAAAAACTGTTTTTT.

This clone has only one observation. This chain uses TRBV5-1 with TRBJ2-3, with 11 bases fitting TRBD2. V gave up 1 base and J gave up 1 base; unmatched junction bases: 8. This CDR3 comprises 18 residues. From germline, CDR1 is SGHRS and CDR2 YFSETQ. The DNA of the CDR3 is TGCGCCAGCAGCTTGTCGGGTAGCGGGAGGGGGCGCACAGATACGCAGTATTTT. It codes for CASSLSGSGRGRTDTQYF.

The rearrangement links TRBV4-1 to TRBJ1-2; D unresolved. V lost 3 bases, J lost 5 bases, and 10 bases lay in between. CDR3 length: 13 amino acids. The V gene's germline CDR1 is MGHRA and CDR2 YSYEKL. This chain's CDR3 is CASSHEAFYGYTF. DNA of the CDR3: TGCGCCAGCAGCCACGAAGCGTTTTATGGCTACACCTTC.

The gene calls are TRBV5-1 and TRBJ2-5, with D possibly being TRBD1 (5 bases). The germline gives CDR1 SGHRS, CDR2 YFSETQ. This CDR3 is 13 amino acids long. V lost 7 bases and J 4 bases, leaving 14 bases between the germline ends. CDR3 bases: TGCGCCAGCGCAGCAGGAAGGGGAGAGACCCAGTACTTC. Amino acids: CASAAGRGETQYF.

The CDR3 bases are TGTGCCAGCAGCTTTGCCGGGACAGCCGGGGCAGATACGCAGTATTTT. Amino acids: CASSFAGTAGADTQYF. V and J are TRBV5-6 and TRBJ2-3, with 7 bases matching TRBD1. The length of the CDR3 is 16 residues. CDR1 is SGHDT, CDR2 YYEEEE, per germline. Losses at the gene ends were 2 bases for V and 4 bases for J; bases not matched to a gene: 10. Looking up the rest from reference TRBV5-6 and TRBJ2-3 gives the full variable domain: DAGVTQSPTHLIKTRGQQVTLRCSPKSGHDTVSWYQQALGQGPQFIFQYYEEEERQRGNFPDRFSGHQFPNYSSELNVNALLLGDSALYLCASSFAGTAGADTQYFGPGTRLTVL.